These 32 T cell receptor beta chains came from one sample sequenced in a study of cytotoxic CD8 clonotypes in ibrutinib-treated CLL. Measured with immunoSEQ multiplex PCR; TCRdb has only the in-frame clones, and not every one. The sample has 200,000 to 250,000 clones, 70% to 75% seen once. This specimen was PBMCs, taken after 12 months of ibrutinib treatment. Source of these receptors: a human donor with chronic lymphocytic leukemia.

The chain combines TRBV30 with TRBJ2-1; D uncertain. The CDR3 extends over 12 amino acids. In germline, CDR1 is GTSNPN, CDR2 SVGIG (reference sequence). V was trimmed by 0 bases and J by 9 bases, leaving 9 bases between them. The CDR3 sequence: CAWSVGFGEQFF. The CDR3 DNA sequence: TGTGCCTGGAGTGTGGGGTTTGGTGAGCAGTTCTTC. Based on the CDR3 plus reference TRBV30 and TRBJ2-1, the full variable domain is SQTIHQWPATLVQPVGSPLSLECTVEGTSNPNLYWYRQAAGRGLQLLFYSVGIGQISSEVPQNLSASRPQDRQFILSSKKLLLSDSGFYLCAWSVGFGEQFFGPGTRLTVL.

The chain has TRBV29-1 and TRBJ1-1; unclear D gene. With 6 bases removed from V and 1 base from J, the gap between germline ends came to 15 bases. Germline lookup yields CDR1 SQVTM and CDR2 ANQGSEA. The CDR3 covers 14 residues. The CDR3 spells CSVDGRPENTEAFF. In DNA, the CDR3 is TGCAGCGTCGACGGCAGGCCGGAGAACACTGAAGCTTTCTTT. Full variable domain (missing parts from reference TRBV29-1 and TRBJ1-1): SAVISQKPSRDICQRGTSLTIQCQVDSQVTMMFWYRQQPGQSLTLIATANQGSEATYESGFVIDKFPISRPNLTFSTLTVSNMSPEDSSIYLCSVDGRPENTEAFFGQGTRLTVV.

The chain is built from TRBV27 and TRBJ2-1; TRBD2 matches at 7 bases. J gave up 15 bases and V 5 bases, and 7 bases lay outside the gene matches. There are 11 residues in the CDR3. Germline V gene sequence: CDR1 MNHEY, CDR2 SMNVEV (reference sequence). CDR3 in DNA: TGTGCCAGCAGTCCCGGACTAGAGTGGTTCTTC. Encoded protein: CASSPGLEWFF.

DNA for the CDR3: TGTGCCAGCAGCCGTAGACACGTCGGCTACAATGAGCAGTTCTTC. Its translation: CASSRRHVGYNEQFF. V gene TRBV6-6 combines with J gene TRBJ2-1; D is undetermined. V was shortened by 6 bases and J by 3 bases, with 15 bases between the two germline ends. CDR3 length: 15 residues. CDR1 and CDR2 (germline): MNHNY, SVGAGI (reference sequence).

V is TRBV18 and J is TRBJ2-7; TRBD1 might be the D (6 bases). This CDR3 contains 15 residues. Germline-derived CDR1 and CDR2 are KGHSH and LQKENI. The V gene lost 0 bases and the J gene lost 4 bases, with 13 bases spanning the gap. The CDR3: CASSPPGRGTYEQYF. For the CDR3, the DNA is TGTGCCAGCTCACCACCGGGAAGGGGGACGTACGAGCAGTACTTC.

This sequence joins TRBV10-3 and TRBJ2-1; 8 bases line up with TRBD2. Losses at the gene ends were 6 bases for V and 13 bases for J; bases not matched to a gene: 11. The CDR3 runs to 13 residues. Germline V CDR1 and CDR2: ENHRY, SYGVKD. CDR3 sequence (DNA): TGTGCCATCAGGGGGCCCAGCGGGAGCGAACAGTTCTTC. It translates to CAIRGPSGSEQFF.

The V gene is TRBV6-6, the J gene TRBJ1-1, with D unresolved. Looked up from germline, CDR1 is MNHNY and CDR2 is SVGAGI (reference sequence). The CDR3 runs to 15 residues. Trimming took 8 bases from V and 4 from J, leaving 20 bases between them. Here the CDR3 reads CASRSDPGVGTEAFF. DNA of the CDR3: TGTGCCAGCCGATCAGACCCCGGGGTAGGCACTGAAGCTTTCTTT.

V and J are TRBV18 and TRBJ1-3, with a weak D call TRBD1 (5 bases). V was shortened by 1 base and J by 1 base, with 11 bases between the two germline ends. Germline V gene sequence: CDR1 KGHSH, CDR2 LQKENI. The CDR3 has 16 residues. The CDR3 sequence is CASSPRGQGSGNTIYF. The DNA for the CDR3 is TGTGCCAGCTCACCACGCGGGCAGGGATCTGGAAACACCATATATTTT.

The chain has TRBV6-5 and TRBJ2-1; no firm D call. Trimming pared 5 bases from V and 8 bases from J, leaving 13 bases between. Germline CDR1 and CDR2: MNHEY and SVGAGI. There are 13 residues in the CDR3. CDR3 nucleotide sequence: TGTGCCAGCAGTGCTCGCGGTTTCTATGAGCAGTTCTTC. Residues: CASSARGFYEQFF.

This chain joins TRBV6-5 and TRBJ2-1, with 14 bases that match TRBD2. The CDR3 is made up of 16 amino acids. The ends lost 2 bases at V and 4 bases at J; junction bases unmatched: 1. CDR1 MNHEY and CDR2 SVGAGI come from the germline V gene. CDR3 bases: TGTGCCAGCAGTTACCGGACTAGCGGGAGGTACAATGAGCAGTTCTTC. Protein: CASSYRTSGRYNEQFF.

In its sample, this clone was seen a few times. J is TRBJ1-5 and V is TRBV9; D is perhaps TRBD1 (5 bases). Germline V lookup: CDR1 SGDLS, CDR2 YYNGEE. Trimming left V 2 bases short and J 1 base short, with 10 bases between. This CDR3 region has 15 residues. CDR3 sequence: CASSVGGVSNQPQHF. In DNA form, the CDR3 reads TGTGCCAGCAGCGTTGGGGGGGTGAGCAATCAGCCCCAGCATTTT.

This clone was counted a few times. The chain combines TRBV19 with TRBJ1-2, with TRBD1 matching 9 bases. The V and J ends lost 9 bases and 8 bases, in that order; junction bases with no gene match: 19. CDR3 length: 16 residues. Germline V lookup: CDR1 LNHDA, CDR2 SQIVND (reference sequence). CDR3 sequence reads: CASMDLGTGSTIGYTF. As DNA, the CDR3 is TGTGCCAGCATGGATTTAGGGACAGGGAGCACGATAGGCTACACCTTC.

The rearrangement uses TRBV19 and TRBJ1-2; TRBD1 is a possible D gene (5 bases). CDR3 length equals 14 residues. The germline V and J ends were trimmed by 6 bases and 0 bases, with 11 bases remaining between them. The V gene's germline CDR1 is LNHDA and CDR2 SQIVND (reference sequence). The CDR3 region has the DNA TGTGCCAGTAGCCCGACAGAAGCTAACTATGGCTACACCTTC. Translated, it gives CASSPTEANYGYTF. Full variable domain (remainder filled in from reference TRBV19 and TRBJ1-2): DGGITQSPKYLFRKEGQNVTLSCEQNLNHDAMYWYRQDPGQGLRLIYYSQIVNDFQKGDIAEGYSVSREKKESFPLTVTSAQKNPTAFYLCASSPTEANYGYTFGSGTRLTVV.

The J gene is TRBJ2-7, the V gene TRBV9; D might be TRBD1 or TRBD2, each matching 5 bases. V was clipped by 4 bases and J by 2 bases, with 10 bases between them. Germline CDR1 reads SGDLS; CDR2 reads YYNGEE. The CDR3 has 13 residues. The CDR3 region is CASSPRDPYEQYF. CDR3 DNA: TGTGCCAGCAGCCCCCGGGACCCCTACGAGCAGTACTTC.

This clone appeared a few times. The chain employs TRBV7-9 and TRBJ1-2; TRBD1 might be the D (5 bases). The CDR3 has 14 amino acids. Trimming cost V 3 bases and J 5 bases, with 13 bases left between them. Germline CDR1 is SEHNR and CDR2 is FQNEAQ (reference sequence). The CDR3 DNA is TGTGCCAGCAGCTTCCGACAGATTACATATGGCTACACCTTC. It yields the protein CASSFRQITYGYTF.

The chain is built from TRBV4-3 and TRBJ1-5; unclear D gene. The CDR3 is 15 amino acids. Germline values: CDR1 LGHNA, CDR2 YSLEER. V shed 0 bases and J shed 3 bases, with 9 bases lying between them. CDR3 nucleotides: TGCGCCAGCAGCCAAGATAGACATCCCAATCAGCCCCAGCATTTT. Its protein product is CASSQDRHPNQPQHF.

The chain couples TRBV10-3 to TRBJ2-5; no clear D gene. The ends were cut back, 4 bases at V and 2 bases at J, with 5 bases in the middle. The CDR3 runs 12 residues. CDR1 is ENHRY, CDR2 SYGVKD, per germline. CDR3 loop: CAISVLQETQYF. For the CDR3, the DNA is TGTGCCATCAGTGTCCTACAAGAGACCCAGTACTTC.

This chain connects TRBV19 to TRBJ1-1; 9 bases align to TRBD1. Germline values: CDR1 LNHDA, CDR2 SQIVND (reference sequence). Trimming at V came to 9 bases and at J to 5 bases, leaving 10 bases not matched to a gene. The CDR3 has 14 amino acids. CDR3 sequence: CASTAGQGRTEAFF. CDR3 in DNA: TGTGCCAGCACCGCCGGACAGGGGCGGACTGAAGCTTTCTTT.

The chain joins TRBV5-1 to TRBJ1-1; weak D call: TRBD1 (5 bases). V dropped 0 bases and J dropped 4 bases, with 13 bases sitting between them. CDR1 is SGHRS and CDR2 is YFSETQ in the germline V gene. This CDR3 contains 15 residues. The CDR3 DNA is TGCGCCAGCAGCTTGGCCACGGGGGTTGGCACTGAAGCTTTCTTT. Its protein product is CASSLATGVGTEAFF.

As to this clone: Because the CDR3's place on the DNA is in doubt, the DNA is left out and the CDR3 is given as listed by TCRdb. The chain carries TRBV19 and TRBJ1-2; the tabulated D call, TRBD1, remains unverified against the DNA. Per the germline V gene, CDR1 is LNHDA and CDR2 is SQIVND (reference sequence). Including both end residues, the CDR3 is 15 amino acids long. The CDR3 spells CASTSDRYRSYGYTF.

The chain has TRBV27 and TRBJ1-1; TRBD1 is a possible D gene (5 bases). Trimming removed 6 bases from V and 8 bases from J, with 16 bases in between. CDR3 length: 13 amino acids. Germline CDR1 and CDR2: MNHEY and SMNVEV (reference sequence). CDR3: CASRTIDSAEAFF. The CDR3 nucleotides read TGTGCCAGCAGGACAATAGACAGTGCCGAAGCTTTCTTT.

V usage is TRBV4-3 and J usage is TRBJ2-3; D is uncertain. V dropped 2 bases and J dropped 0 bases, with 9 bases sitting between them. Per the germline V gene, CDR1 is LGHNA and CDR2 is YSLEER. The CDR3 loop spans 15 amino acids. The CDR3 sequence: CASSQQLTSTDTQYF. The CDR3 bases are TGCGCCAGCAGCCAACAGCTTACTAGCACAGATACGCAGTATTTT.

V is TRBV28 and J is TRBJ1-5; 7 nucleotides agree with TRBD1. The V segment lost 5 bases and the J segment 5 bases; nucleotides outside the gene matches: 3. Germline V lookup: CDR1 MDHEN, CDR2 SYDVKM. The CDR3 is 13 amino acids. This CDR3 reads CASSNQGDQPQHF. The DNA of the CDR3 is TGTGCCAGCAGTAACCAGGGGGATCAGCCCCAGCATTTT.

V and J are TRBV2 and TRBJ2-5; maybe TRBD1 (6 bases). The germline V gene has CDR1 SNHLY and CDR2 FYNNEI. V lost 1 base and J lost 1, with 10 bases in between. This CDR3 is built from 15 residues. CDR3 amino acids: CASSEDRAPQETQYF. DNA for the CDR3: TGTGCCAGCAGTGAAGACAGGGCCCCCCAAGAGACCCAGTACTTC.

This sequence joins TRBV15 and TRBJ2-1; D is undetermined. This CDR3 has 12 residues. CDR1 is LNHNV and CDR2 is YYDKDF in the germline V gene (reference sequence). Trimming shortened V by 1 base and J by 7 bases, and 5 bases separated the two germline ends. The CDR3 coding sequence is TGTGCCACCAGCAGAGCAGCAAATGAGCAGTTCTTC. Translating gives CATSRAANEQFF.

This rearrangement joins TRBV5-6 to TRBJ1-4; TRBD1 agrees at 7 bases. The length of the CDR3 is 14 residues. V trimming: 6 bases; J trimming: 8 bases; junction bases outside the gene matches: 10. In germline, CDR1 is SGHDT, CDR2 YYEEEE. The CDR3 DNA sequence: TGTGCCAGCAACAAACAGGGGAAACACGAAAAACTGTTTTTT. Translated, it gives CASNKQGKHEKLFF.

This clone is a singleton in its sample. The chain recombines TRBV29-1 with TRBJ1-2, with 7 bases identical to TRBD1. This CDR3 is built from 14 residues. Germline V gene lookup returns CDR1 SQVTM and CDR2 ANQGSEA. V was clipped by 4 bases and J by 5 bases; unmatched bases: 10. The CDR3 protein is CSVVGQGVGYGYTF. In nucleotides, the CDR3 is TGCAGCGTTGTGGGGCAGGGGGTGGGTTATGGCTACACCTTC.

This clone came up a few times. V and J are TRBV7-2 and TRBJ2-7; D gene unclear. The CDR3 loop spans 14 amino acids. Between the trimmed V and J ends, which lost 1 base and 1 base, there was a span of 8 bases. Germline CDR1 is SGHTA and CDR2 is FQGNSA. This CDR3 is CASSLGAESYEQYF. As DNA, the CDR3 is TGTGCCAGCAGCTTAGGGGCGGAGTCCTACGAGCAGTACTTC.

The CDR3 DNA follows: TGCGCCAGCAGCCGCCTACAGGGCACAGATACGCAGTATTTT. Translating it yields CASSRLQGTDTQYF. The chain has TRBV4-1 and TRBJ2-3; perhaps TRBD1 as D (5 bases). Trimming took 4 bases from V and 1 from J, leaving 9 bases between them. CDR1 and CDR2 from the germline V gene are MGHRA and YSYEKL. This CDR3 is built from 14 residues.

V and J are TRBV6-1 and TRBJ1-1; no definite D call. V gave up 7 bases and J gave up 2 bases, with 11 bases separating them. The CDR3 extends over 13 amino acids. The germline CDR1 and CDR2 sequences are MNHNS and SASEGT. For the CDR3, the DNA is TGTGCCAGCATCCTGAAGCGTAACACTGAAGCTTTCTTT. The encoded protein is CASILKRNTEAFF.

This clone appeared a few times. This sequence joins TRBV9 and TRBJ1-6; 8 bases fit TRBD1. The CDR3 is made up of 14 amino acids. Per the germline V gene, CDR1 is SGDLS and CDR2 is YYNGEE. V lost 5 bases to trimming and J lost 10 bases; unmatched junction nucleotides: 8. The CDR3 DNA reads TGTGCCAGCAGGCAGGACAGGGTAGGCTCACCCCTCCACTTT. Translated, it gives CASRQDRVGSPLHF.

This clone was seen just once. A far larger clone differs by one base, so this is likely a read error. The chain couples TRBV5-6 to TRBJ2-7; D not resolved. CDR3 size: 11 residues. Per germline, CDR1 SGHDT and CDR2 YYEEEE. V shed 4 bases and J shed 2 bases, with 4 bases lying between them. Here the CDR3 reads CASSHTYEQYF. DNA of the CDR3: TGTGCCAGCAGCCACACCTACGAGCAGTACTTC. Together with reference TRBV5-6 and TRBJ2-7, the CDR3 gives the full variable domain: DAGVTQSPTHLIKTRGQQVTLRCSPKSGHDTVSWYQQALGQGPQFIFQYYEEEERQRGNFPDRFSGHQFPNYSSELNVNALLLGDSALYLCASSHTYEQYFGPGTRLTVT.